This TCR beta chain appears in the sequencing data of a study of T cells after yellow fever vaccination. Across the whole study: SMART-Seq v4 Ultra Low Input handled preparation of low-cell-number fractions.

Overall study findings and caveats: Abundant bulk-derived clonotypes could contaminate FACS-sorted repertoires. Re-detected after boosting: most primary clones, around 97% of CD4 and about 85% of CD8.

This clonotype has at least ten counts. Antigen: not known. In TCRdb, the 5' RACE reads were re-called with MiXCR into one record per CDR3 protein. The sample includes about 320,000 distinct CDR3 sequences, approximately 7% of them seen just once. CDR1 is MNHEY and CDR2 is SMNVEV in the germline V gene (reference sequence). This CDR3 has 15 amino acids. Trimming pared 8 bases from V and 6 bases from J, leaving 20 bases between. The TCR originated in a man in his late teens or twenties who received the YFV17D yellow fever vaccine. Sequenced here: PBMCs, sampled approximately 40 days after the first yellow fever vaccination. The rearrangement joins TRBV27 to TRBJ1-5, with D perhaps matching TRBD1 (6 bases). The CDR3 loop reads CASSPLQGIGQPQHF. The CDR3 bases are TGTGCCAGCTCCCCACTACAGGGTATTGGTCAGCCCCAGCATTTT.